Presented here are 15 T cell receptor beta chains from one specimen sequenced in a study of T cell responses to AZD1222 COVID-19 vaccine. Sequencing was performed with immunoSEQ multiplex PCR; in TCRdb, only in-frame clones are kept and a portion is missing. The sample lists roughly 200,000 clones; roughly 92% were seen once. The sequenced sample was peripheral blood, obtained 28 days after the second dose of the MenACWY control vaccine. Source of these receptors: an adult who received the MenACWY meningococcal vaccine as a control.

The chain combines TRBV5-6 with TRBJ2-7; D could derive from TRBD1 or TRBD2 (5 bases each). The V gene's germline CDR1 is SGHDT and CDR2 YYEEEE. V was clipped by 2 bases and J by 4 bases, with 16 bases between them. The CDR3 runs to 15 residues. The CDR3 DNA reads TGTGCCAGCAGCTTCACGGGTTCGGGGCATTACGAGCAGTACTTC. Translated: CASSFTGSGHYEQYF.

The chain recombines TRBV6-5 with TRBJ2-1; 8 bases match TRBD2. Germline V gene data show CDR1 as MNHEY and CDR2 as SVGAGI. The CDR3 runs 14 residues. Germline trimming cut 7 bases from V and 4 bases from J; bases unmatched to any gene: 6. CDR3 DNA sequence: TGTGCCAGCATGGCTAGCGGGTCATACAATGAGCAGTTCTTC. Translated, it gives CASMASGSYNEQFF.

This chain joins TRBV27 and TRBJ2-3, with D perhaps being TRBD1 or TRBD2 (5 bases each). The CDR3 has 11 residues. CDR1 MNHEY and CDR2 SMNVEV come from the germline V gene (reference sequence). Trimming removed 5 bases from V and 9 bases from J, with 9 bases in between. The CDR3 region is CASSRGPTQYF. CDR3 DNA sequence: TGTGCCAGCAGTCGGGGACCCACGCAGTATTTT.

This sequence joins TRBV6-5 and TRBJ2-2; unclear D gene. CDR1 is MNHEY, CDR2 SVGAGI, per germline. The CDR3 totals 12 residues. Trimming left V 4 bases short and J 8 bases short, with 8 bases between. CDR3 in DNA: TGTGCCAGCAGTTCGACTCTGGGGGAGCTGTTTTTT. Amino acids: CASSSTLGELFF.

The J gene is TRBJ2-1, the V gene TRBV5-5; D perhaps matches TRBD1 (5 bases). The CDR3 covers 15 residues. Germline V gene data show CDR1 as SGHKS and CDR2 as YYEKEE (reference sequence). The V end lost 0 bases, the J end lost 3 bases, and 10 bases lay between the germline ends. CDR3 residues: CASSLGSGFYNEQFF. As DNA, the CDR3 is TGTGCCAGCAGCTTGGGGTCAGGGTTCTACAATGAGCAGTTCTTC.

The CDR3 coding sequence is TGTGCCAGTAGTATGCGGGGCCTCCCTTCCATCGACACGCAGTATTTT. Translating gives CASSMRGLPSIDTQYF. The chain carries TRBV19 and TRBJ2-3, with D tentatively TRBD2 (6 bases). This CDR3 spans 16 amino acids. Germline V gives CDR1 LNHDA, CDR2 SQIVND (reference sequence). V shed 3 bases and J shed 9 bases, with 22 bases lying between them.

V is TRBV28 and J is TRBJ1-2; D uncertain. CDR1 MDHEN and CDR2 SYDVKM come from the germline V gene. V was clipped by 4 bases and J by 4 bases, with 13 bases between them. This CDR3 comprises 14 residues. CDR3 region: CASSSRPGPYGYTF. CDR3 nucleotide sequence: TGTGCCAGCAGTTCTCGACCCGGGCCCTATGGCTACACCTTC.

The rearrangement joins TRBV13 to TRBJ2-7; D remains ambiguous. The V end lost 0 bases, the J end lost 6 bases, and 15 bases lay between the germline ends. This CDR3 has 15 residues. Germline lookup yields CDR1 PRHDT and CDR2 FYEKMQ (reference sequence). CDR3 sequence reads: CASSLGLNVVGEQYF. The CDR3 nucleotides are TGTGCCAGCAGCTTAGGCCTCAACGTCGTAGGCGAGCAGTACTTC.

Regarding this clone: An end of the junction does not agree with germline; a read error may underlie this. The gene calls are TRBV18 and TRBJ1-1; 7 bases are shared with TRBD1. The CDR3 length is 15 residues. In germline, CDR1 is KGHSH, CDR2 LQKENI. Here the CDR3 DNA reads TGTGCCAGCTCACCGAGACAGGGAGTAAACACTGAAGTTTTCTTT. It translates to CASSPRQGVNTEVFF.

This chain joins TRBV9 and TRBJ1-5; no reliable D call. This CDR3 is built from 15 residues. CDR1 and CDR2 (germline): SGDLS, YYNGEE. V lost 0 bases, J lost 4 bases, and 11 bases lay in between. As DNA, the CDR3 is TGTGCCAGCAGCGTAGATGGGGTCCGGAATCAGCCCCAGCATTTT. Translated: CASSVDGVRNQPQHF.

By sample share, this clone is medium-sized. V gene TRBV4-1 combines with J gene TRBJ1-2; D remains unclear. V lost 1 base to trimming and J lost 5 bases, with 14 bases between them. Germline-derived CDR1 and CDR2 are MGHRA and YSYEKL. The CDR3 loop spans 15 amino acids. The CDR3 region has the DNA TGCGCCAGCAGCCAAGCCCTGGCAGCTGAATATGGCTACACCTTC. Amino acids: CASSQALAAEYGYTF.

The chain combines TRBV19 with TRBJ1-5; TRBD1 agrees at 9 bases. The CDR3 extends over 15 amino acids. CDR1 and CDR2 from the germline V gene are LNHDA and SQIVND (reference sequence). Germline trimming cut 6 bases from V and 3 bases from J; bases unmatched to any gene: 6. CDR3 sequence reads: CASRGTGRLNQPQHF. The CDR3 coding sequence is TGTGCCAGTAGGGGGACAGGGCGTCTCAATCAGCCCCAGCATTTT.

The chain joins TRBV4-3 to TRBJ2-1; possibly TRBD2 for D (6 bases). CDR1 LGHNA and CDR2 YSLEER come from the germline V gene. V lost 4 bases and J 4 bases, leaving 11 bases between the germline ends. This CDR3 is 14 amino acids long. The CDR3 reads CASSPTRLYNEQFF. DNA of the CDR3: TGCGCCAGCAGCCCGACTAGACTATACAATGAGCAGTTCTTC.

The J gene is TRBJ1-4, the V gene TRBV28, with D tentatively TRBD1 (6 bases). V dropped 4 bases and J dropped 0 bases, with 9 bases sitting between them. From germline, CDR1 is MDHEN and CDR2 SYDVKM. The CDR3 extends over 15 amino acids. CDR3 amino acids: CASSSRTATNEKLFF. The CDR3, as DNA: TGTGCCAGCAGTTCCCGGACAGCAACTAATGAAAAACTGTTTTTT.

The rearrangement joins TRBV19 to TRBJ2-5; D may correspond to TRBD1 or TRBD2 (5 bases each). CDR1 and CDR2 (germline): LNHDA, SQIVND (reference sequence). This CDR3 region has 14 residues. V dropped 4 bases and J dropped 5 bases, with 14 bases sitting between them. CDR3 amino acids: CASSTDGAGETQYF. In DNA form, the CDR3 reads TGTGCCAGTAGTACGGACGGGGCTGGGGAGACCCAGTACTTC. The full variable domain, rest sourced from reference TRBV19 and TRBJ2-5, is DGGITQSPKYLFRKEGQNVTLSCEQNLNHDAMYWYRQDPGQGLRLIYYSQIVNDFQKGDIAEGYSVSREKKESFPLTVTSAQKNPTAFYLCASSTDGAGETQYFGPGTRLLVL.